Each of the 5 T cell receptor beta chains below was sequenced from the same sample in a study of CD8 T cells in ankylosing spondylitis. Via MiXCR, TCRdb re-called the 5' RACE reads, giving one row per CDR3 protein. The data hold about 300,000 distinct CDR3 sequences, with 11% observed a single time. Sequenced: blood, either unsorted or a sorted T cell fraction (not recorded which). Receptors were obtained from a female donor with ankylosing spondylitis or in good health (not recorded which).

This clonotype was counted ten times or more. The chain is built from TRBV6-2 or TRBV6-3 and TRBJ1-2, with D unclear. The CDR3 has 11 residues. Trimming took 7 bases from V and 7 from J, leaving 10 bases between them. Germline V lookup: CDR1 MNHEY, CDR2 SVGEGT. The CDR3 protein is CASKSSRGYTF. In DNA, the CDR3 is TGTGCCAGCAAGAGCTCCCGTGGCTACACCTTC.

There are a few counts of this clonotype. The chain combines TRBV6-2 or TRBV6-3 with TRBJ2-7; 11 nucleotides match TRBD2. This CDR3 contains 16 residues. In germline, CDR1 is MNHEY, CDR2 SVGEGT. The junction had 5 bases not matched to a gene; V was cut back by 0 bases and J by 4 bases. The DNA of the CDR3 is TGTGCCAGCAGTTACTCGACTAGCGGGATCCCATACGAGCAGTACTTC. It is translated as CASSYSTSGIPYEQYF.

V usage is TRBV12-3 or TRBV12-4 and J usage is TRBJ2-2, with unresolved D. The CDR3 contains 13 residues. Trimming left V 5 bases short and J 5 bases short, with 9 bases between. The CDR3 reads CASSPDWTGELFF. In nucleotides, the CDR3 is TGTGCCAGCAGTCCCGACTGGACCGGGGAGCTGTTTTTT.

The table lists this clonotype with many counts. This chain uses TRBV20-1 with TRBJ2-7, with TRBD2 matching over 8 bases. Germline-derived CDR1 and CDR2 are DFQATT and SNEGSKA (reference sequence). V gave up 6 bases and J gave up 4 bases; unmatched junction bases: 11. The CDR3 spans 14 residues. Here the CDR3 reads CSAVPAGVSYEQYF. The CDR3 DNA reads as TGCAGTGCCGTTCCAGCGGGAGTATCTTACGAGCAGTACTTC.

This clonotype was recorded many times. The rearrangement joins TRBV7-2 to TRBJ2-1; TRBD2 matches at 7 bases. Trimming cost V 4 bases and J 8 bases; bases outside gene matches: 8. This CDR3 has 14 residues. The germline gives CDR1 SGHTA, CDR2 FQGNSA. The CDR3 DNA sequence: TGTGCCAGCAGCTCGGGACTAATGGGGGATGAGCAGTTCTTC. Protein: CASSSGLMGDEQFF.